The 4 T cell receptor beta chains below were found in one sample sequenced in a study of T-cell memory formation after mild COVID-19. TCRdb passed the 5' RACE reads through MiXCR, listing each CDR3 protein once. Here the sample spans roughly 250,000 distinct CDR3 sequences, about a sixth being singletons. Sequenced input: PBMCs or a T cell subset sorted from them (not recorded which). The receptors originated from a man aged 18 to 35 who had mild COVID-19 (a few samples of this study predate the infection). Cell type and time point are not known.

The sample holds a few counts of this clonotype. The chain couples TRBV20-1 to TRBJ1-4; D is unresolved. The V gene lost 3 bases and the J gene lost 8 bases, with 19 bases spanning the gap. Germline CDR1 DFQATT, CDR2 SNEGSKA (reference sequence). The CDR3 length is 15 residues. The CDR3 nucleotides are TGCAGTGCTAGTCGCGGTCCTGGGGTTGGAGAAAAACTGTTTTTT. It translates to CSASRGPGVGEKLFF.

This chain joins TRBV2 and TRBJ2-3; D perhaps matches TRBD1 (5 bases). This CDR3 has 15 residues. Trimming stripped 3 bases from V and 1 base from J, with 11 bases between. Germline V lookup: CDR1 SNHLY, CDR2 FYNNEI. CDR3 in amino acids: CASSEIQTGTDTQYF. CDR3 in DNA: TGTGCCAGCAGTGAGATCCAGACAGGCACAGATACGCAGTATTTT. The full variable domain, with the rest looked up from reference TRBV2 and TRBJ2-3, is EPEVTQTPSHQVTQMGQEVILRCVPISNHLYFYWYRQILGQKVEFLVSFYNNEISEKSEIFDDQFSVERPDGSNFTLKIRSTKLEDSAMYFCASSEIQTGTDTQYFGPGTRLTVL.

This clonotype has a count of ten or more. This sequence joins TRBV20-1 and TRBJ2-4; the match to TRBD2 covers 7 bases. Germline CDR1 and CDR2: DFQATT and SNEGSKA (reference sequence). The CDR3 runs to 11 residues. Trimming at V came to 3 bases and at J to 7 bases, leaving 0 bases not matched to a gene. CDR3 region: CSARGGNIQYF. The CDR3 DNA reads as TGCAGTGCTAGGGGGGGGAACATTCAGTACTTC.

This clonotype was seen only a few times. This rearrangement joins TRBV5-1 to TRBJ2-3; D is uncertain. Germline-derived CDR1 and CDR2 are SGHRS and YFSETQ. Between the trimmed V and J ends, which lost 0 bases and 4 bases, there was a span of 12 bases. This CDR3 comprises 15 residues. The CDR3 DNA reads as TGCGCCAGCAGCTTGGTTAACATAGCAGCAGATACGCAGTATTTT. It yields the protein CASSLVNIAADTQYF.